The 9 T cell receptor beta chains listed next were all sequenced from one sample in a study of OX40 agonist ivuxolimab in advanced cancers. Using immunoSEQ multiplex PCR, the repertoire was profiled, and TCRdb retains in-frame clones only, with some absent. This sample has about 36,000 clones, with 74% found just once. This specimen was CD4+ or CD8+ T cells sorted from blood, taken in a trial of the OX40 agonist ivuxolimab. The receptors derive from an adult with an advanced solid tumor such as melanoma, head and neck, liver or kidney cancer.

The rearrangement joins TRBV15 to TRBJ2-7; the D is unclear. The CDR3 loop spans 12 amino acids. Between the trimmed V and J ends, which lost 0 bases and 3 bases, there was a span of 3 bases. The V gene's germline CDR1 is LNHNV and CDR2 YYDKDF (reference sequence). CDR3 bases: TGTGCCACCAGCAGAGATAACTACGAGCAGTACGTC. This sequence encodes CATSRDNYEQYV.

CDR3 in DNA: TGCGCCAGCAGCTTCCCGGGACTAGCGGGGGTTTCCTACGAGCAGTACTTC. This encodes CASSFPGLAGVSYEQYF. The rearrangement links TRBV5-1 to TRBJ2-7; 14 positions agree with TRBD2. Germline V CDR1 and CDR2: SGHRS, YFSETQ. The CDR3 sequence is 17 residues long. Unmatched junction bases numbered 5, after V lost 2 bases and J lost 1 base.

The CDR3 here is CASSSQGGLPPLHF. The CDR3 nucleotides are TGTGCCAGCAGTTCCCAAGGGGGCTTACCACCCCTCCACTTT. The gene calls are TRBV6-6 and TRBJ1-6; 7 bases match TRBD1. CDR1 is MNHNY and CDR2 is SVGAGI in the germline V gene (reference sequence). Trimming at V came to 4 bases and at J to 11 bases, leaving 8 bases not matched to a gene. CDR3 size: 14 residues.

The chain uses TRBV5-1 and TRBJ1-3; D is perhaps TRBD1 (5 bases). Trimming left V 0 bases short and J 4 bases short, with 11 bases between. The CDR3 runs to 15 residues. CDR1 SGHRS and CDR2 YFSETQ come from the germline V gene. The CDR3 DNA is TGCGCCAGCAGCTTGGAGGGCAGGGCAGGAAACACCATATATTTT. It yields the protein CASSLEGRAGNTIYF.

The V and J genes are TRBV4-1 and TRBJ2-1, with D possibly being TRBD2 (5 bases). This CDR3 is built from 14 residues. V lost 5 bases to trimming and J lost 7 bases, with 15 bases between them. The V gene's germline CDR1 is MGHRA and CDR2 YSYEKL. This CDR3 reads CASSSSPRENEQFF. The DNA of the CDR3 is TGCGCCAGCAGCTCCTCCCCAAGGGAGAATGAGCAGTTCTTC.

Remarks on this clone: Other DNA sequences of this sample code for an identical CDR3. The V and J genes are TRBV1 and TRBJ1-5. TRBV1 is a listed pseudogene. The length of the CDR3 is 15 residues. The chain's CDR3 is CTSSRRGVGGQPQHF. As DNA, the CDR3 is TGCACCAGCAGCCGGAGGGGGGTGGGGGGTCAGCCCCAGCATTTT.

The chain links TRBV2 to TRBJ2-5, with D tentatively TRBD1 (5 bases). Trimming shortened V by 2 bases and J by 5 bases, and 12 bases separated the two germline ends. Germline values: CDR1 SNHLY, CDR2 FYNNEI. This CDR3 is built from 14 residues. The CDR3: CASSERRQGETQYF. The CDR3 region has the DNA TGTGCCAGCAGTGAACGGCGTCAGGGCGAGACCCAGTACTTC.

The rearrangement uses TRBV6-6 and TRBJ1-2, with D possibly matching TRBD1 (6 bases). This CDR3 comprises 14 residues. CDR1 is MNHNY and CDR2 is SVGAGI in the germline V gene (reference sequence). V gave up 4 bases and J gave up 4 bases, with 13 bases separating them. The CDR3 region has the DNA TGTGCCAGCAGTTTGCTGGGGGGCACCTATGGCTACACCTTC. Its protein is CASSLLGGTYGYTF.

As DNA, the CDR3 is TGTGCCAGCTCCTCCTCTGAAGAGAACACCGGGGAGCTGTTTTTT. Its protein is CASSSSEENTGELFF. The chain is built from TRBV6-5 and TRBJ2-2; D remains unclear. V was pared by 8 bases and J by 1 base, with 14 bases between. In germline, CDR1 is MNHEY, CDR2 SVGAGI. The CDR3 loop spans 15 amino acids.